This entry features one T cell receptor beta chain sequence. What it binds is not known. The sample is drawn from a study of T cell repertoires in cytomegalovirus infection. Turning to the study itself: CMV epitopes that were recently identified and HLA-C-restricted were used alongside well-studied HLA-B-restricted ones. An indication of both CMV infection and matching HLA type came from public TCR beta signatures. Findings of the study overall: Predominance within the ex vivo response was attributable to HLA-C-restricted CMV-specific TCR beta clonotypes. Based on cumulative public TCR beta family frequency, carriers of CMV plus the relevant HLA were identified.

TCRdb processed the reads anew with MiXCR; each CDR3 protein has one entry. The table shows 700,000 to 950,000 distinct CDR3 sequences, with approximately 30% occurring only once. The sample here was cultured CD8+ T cells from PBMCs, taken from culture after CMV antigen stimulation. The sequence derives from a human donor in good health (CMV status not recorded). Some clones in this sample may be carry-over from other donors' samples.

CDR3 sequence reads: CASSLAGGGSTEAFF. CDR3 bases: TGTGCCAGCAGCTTAGCCGGAGGAGGAAGCACTGAAGCTTTCTTT. The chain carries TRBV11-2 and TRBJ1-1; D remains unclear. The V end was cut by 1 base, the J end by 4 bases, with 13 bases between. CDR3 length equals 15 residues. CDR1 is SGHAT and CDR2 is FQNNGV in the germline V gene.